The TCR beta chain under discussion was sequenced for a study of blood T cells in healthy people across ages. Findings of the study overall: Naive CD4+ cells and diversity were both higher in long-lived donors than in aged donors.

A remark on this clonotype: Its antigen is still unknown.

For every donor, a draw yielded around 9.4 milliliters of peripheral blood. Every sample gave at least 5 micrograms of total RNA when it was extracted. Primed by a sample-barcoded 5' primer and a J-beta primer mix, a second PCR proceeded for roughly 6 to 12 cycles. Tagging of each cDNA molecule was performed by a template-switch adaptor with 12 random nucleotides. TCRdb re-called the 5' RACE reads with MiXCR, one entry per CDR3 protein. The sample has around 1,100,000 distinct CDR3 sequences, more than 30% seen once. Material for sequencing was blood. The TCR originated in a man younger than 35 in good health.

Written as DNA, the CDR3 is TGCAGTGCTAGAGAAGGGAGGAACAATGAGCAGTTCTTC. Its translation: CSAREGRNNEQFF. V usage is TRBV20-1 and J usage is TRBJ2-1, with D maybe TRBD2 (6 bases). The CDR3 covers 13 residues. Germline V gives CDR1 DFQATT, CDR2 SNEGSKA (reference sequence). Trimming pared 0 bases from V and 5 bases from J, leaving 8 bases between.